The 19 T cell receptor beta chains below all came from one sample that was sequenced in a study of control samples from healthy donors and cancer patients. Assay used: immunoSEQ multiplex PCR; TCRdb lists only in-frame clones, some missing. Of 100,000 to 150,000 clones detected, 88% appear once; the ten largest clones hold 3.2%. The material sequenced was blood. The receptor source for this set is a man aged 45-60 years in good health.

The chain has TRBV7-8 and TRBJ1-5; TRBD1 agrees at 9 bases. CDR3 length: 15 residues. Germline CDR1 reads SGHVS; CDR2 reads FQNEAQ. V gave up 6 bases and J gave up 6 bases; unmatched junction bases: 9. This chain's CDR3 is CASSIQGATSQPQHF. CDR3 nucleotides: TGTGCCAGCAGTATACAGGGGGCGACAAGTCAGCCCCAGCATTTT.

The chain recombines TRBV30 with TRBJ1-1; D gene ambiguous. Germline assignment: CDR1 GTSNPN and CDR2 SVGIG (reference sequence). The CDR3 is 10 residues long. Trimming shortened V by 1 base and J by 6 bases, and 3 bases separated the two germline ends. In DNA form, the CDR3 reads TGTGCCTGGAGTGGGGCTGAAGCTTTCTTT. It codes for CAWSGAEAFF.

The chain employs TRBV5-8 and TRBJ1-3, with 8 nucleotides matching TRBD1. V was clipped by 6 bases and J by 4 bases; unmatched bases: 9. CDR1 and CDR2 (germline): SGHTS, YDEGEE. The CDR3 loop spans 15 amino acids. As DNA, the CDR3 is TGTGCCAGCACCGCCCAGGGGGCGAAAGGAAACACCATATATTTT. This encodes CASTAQGAKGNTIYF.

Only one count was recorded for this clone. The V gene is TRBV6-1, the J gene TRBJ1-5; possibly TRBD1 for D (5 bases). Germline V lookup: CDR1 MNHNS, CDR2 SASEGT. This CDR3 has 17 residues. With 4 bases removed from V and 3 bases from J, the gap between germline ends came to 19 bases. This CDR3 is CASSGTSYRTINQPQHF. DNA for the CDR3: TGTGCCAGCAGTGGGACTTCTTATAGGACAATCAATCAGCCCCAGCATTTT.

The rearrangement joins TRBV30 to TRBJ1-1; D ambiguous. The CDR3 consists of 14 residues. Trimming stripped 5 bases from V and 1 base from J, with 14 bases between. Per germline, CDR1 GTSNPN and CDR2 SVGIG (reference sequence). CDR3 nucleotides: TGTGCCTGGGTCCAACAGACAAAGAACACTGAAGCTTTCTTT. Encoded protein: CAWVQQTKNTEAFF.

The chain couples TRBV11-2 to TRBJ1-2, with 10 nucleotides matching TRBD1. This CDR3 has 15 residues. V lost 1 base and J lost 5; bases outside the gene matches: 4. Germline CDR1 SGHAT, CDR2 FQNNGV. The CDR3 DNA is TGTGCCAGCAGCTTAGGGGGACAGGGGTTGTATGGCTACACCTTC. This sequence encodes CASSLGGQGLYGYTF.

This rearrangement joins TRBV7-2 to TRBJ2-5; possible D gene TRBD2, 6 bases. The CDR3 is made up of 14 amino acids. Trimming took off 11 bases at V and 5 bases at J, with 21 bases between the two ends. CDR1 is SGHTA, CDR2 FQGNSA, per germline. CDR3 coding DNA: TGTGCCTTCGGGAAGGGACTTTCTGGGGAGACCCAGTACTTC. Amino acid sequence: CAFGKGLSGETQYF.

This chain links TRBV11-2 with TRBJ2-5; the D gene could be TRBD1 or TRBD2 (7 bases each). The CDR3 is 14 amino acids. V shed 8 bases and J shed 5 bases, with 18 bases lying between them. Germline loops: CDR1 SGHAT, CDR2 FQNNGV. CDR3 nucleotides: TGTGCCAGCGTCCCGGGCAGGGGGGGTGAGACCCAGTACTTC. This gives the protein CASVPGRGGETQYF.

The genes are TRBV20-1 and TRBJ2-1; D call uncertain. This CDR3 has 11 residues. With 1 base removed from V and 7 bases from J, the gap between germline ends came to 5 bases. Germline-derived CDR1 and CDR2 are DFQATT and SNEGSKA (reference sequence). The CDR3 is CSARGVNEQFF. DNA of the CDR3: TGCAGTGCTAGAGGAGTAAATGAGCAGTTCTTC.

This chain uses TRBV19 with TRBJ1-1; 7 nucleotides align to TRBD1. The CDR3 length is 11 residues. After removal of 9 bases from V and 7 bases from J, the junction contained 5 bases not matched to a gene. The V gene's germline CDR1 is LNHDA and CDR2 SQIVND (reference sequence). The CDR3 nucleotides are TGTGCCAGCCAGACAGGGTTTGAAGCTTTCTTT. It encodes CASQTGFEAFF. Variable domain in full (rest from reference TRBV19 and TRBJ1-1): DGGITQSPKYLFRKEGQNVTLSCEQNLNHDAMYWYRQDPGQGLRLIYYSQIVNDFQKGDIAEGYSVSREKKESFPLTVTSAQKNPTAFYLCASQTGFEAFFGQGTRLTVV.

V and J are TRBV7-9 and TRBJ1-1; tentative D call: TRBD1 (5 bases). The CDR3 totals 13 residues. Per the germline V gene, CDR1 is SEHNR and CDR2 is FQNEAQ (reference sequence). Trimming left V 3 bases short and J 3 bases short, with 8 bases between. Here the CDR3 DNA reads TGTGCCAGCAGCTTTTCCAGGGACACTGAAGCTTTCTTT. Amino acid sequence: CASSFSRDTEAFF.

The chain joins TRBV7-9 to TRBJ1-6; a possible D gene is TRBD1 (5 bases). Germline CDR1 SEHNR, CDR2 FQNEAQ (reference sequence). Trimming left V 5 bases short and J 5 bases short, with 13 bases between. The CDR3 contains 15 residues. The CDR3 loop is CASSRSGPDNSPLHF. The CDR3 coding sequence is TGTGCCAGCAGCCGATCAGGGCCGGATAATTCACCCCTCCACTTT.

The chain joins TRBV7-2 to TRBJ2-7, with no clear D. CDR1 SGHTA and CDR2 FQGNSA come from the germline V gene. The CDR3 spans 14 residues. V lost 1 base and J lost 2, with 9 bases in between. The CDR3, as DNA: TGTGCCAGCAGCTTAGTGTCCGATACCTACGAGCAGTACTTC. Translated: CASSLVSDTYEQYF.

The V call is TRBV7-9, the J call TRBJ2-3; 7 bases are shared with TRBD2. The J segment lost 2 bases and the V segment lost 1 base, leaving 6 bases of the junction unmatched. This CDR3 is 16 amino acids long. CDR1 and CDR2 from the germline V gene are SEHNR and FQNEAQ (reference sequence). The CDR3 DNA sequence: TGTGCCAGCAGCTTAGGCGGCGGGAGAATCACAGATACGCAGTATTTT. Translation: CASSLGGGRITDTQYF.

The genes are TRBV7-9 and TRBJ1-1, with TRBD1 matching 12 bases. CDR3 length: 15 residues. Germline V gives CDR1 SEHNR, CDR2 FQNEAQ (reference sequence). Losses at the gene ends were 2 bases for V and 6 bases for J; bases not matched to a gene: 4. The CDR3 DNA sequence: TGTGCCAGCAGCTTATCTGGGACAGGGGGCTCTGAAGCTTTCTTT. It specifies CASSLSGTGGSEAFF.

This clone was seen a handful of times. J is TRBJ1-6 and V is TRBV5-1, with 7 bases fitting TRBD1. CDR1 SGHRS and CDR2 YFSETQ come from the germline V gene. J gave up 9 bases and V 0 bases, and 15 bases lay outside the gene matches. The CDR3 length is 18 residues. CDR3 sequence (DNA): TGCGCCAGCAGCTTGGCCCCAAGGGACAGTATAAGGGGTTCACCCCTCCACTTT. It is translated as CASSLAPRDSIRGSPLHF.

The DNA of the CDR3 is TGTGCCAGTACCCCGGTTAGCTCTGGGGCCAACGTCCTGACTTTC. Encoded protein: CASTPVSSGANVLTF. The rearrangement uses TRBV19 and TRBJ2-6; D not certain. With 7 bases removed from V and 0 bases from J, the gap between germline ends came to 10 bases. The CDR3 has 15 amino acids. Germline CDR1 is LNHDA and CDR2 is SQIVND (reference sequence).

J is TRBJ2-1 and V is TRBV18; 8 bases map to TRBD2. The trim removed 3 bases at V and 10 bases at J, leaving 14 bases unmatched. Per germline, CDR1 KGHSH and CDR2 LQKENI. CDR3 size: 16 residues. CDR3: CASSPAGGFQGGEQFF. The CDR3 DNA is TGTGCCAGCTCACCGGCGGGGGGATTTCAGGGAGGAGAGCAGTTCTTC.

The chain is built from TRBV4-1 and TRBJ1-2; the D gene is possibly TRBD1 (6 bases). CDR1 is MGHRA and CDR2 is YSYEKL in the germline V gene. The V and J ends lost 4 bases and 8 bases respectively, with 14 bases between them. The CDR3 is made up of 13 amino acids. The CDR3 bases are TGCGCCAGCAGCCGGGACGGACAGTGGGGCTACACCTTC. It yields the protein CASSRDGQWGYTF.